This TCR beta chain was sequenced for a study of T and B cells in COVID-19 patients. The CDR3 contains 14 residues. V dropped 2 bases and J dropped 7; count of bases not matched to a gene: 4. The V gene's germline CDR1 is KGHSH and CDR2 LQKENI. Multiplex PCR with BIOMED2 TRB-A/B primer pools amplified TRB rearrangements. Each CDR3 protein is one row after TCRdb ran MiXCR on the multiplex PCR reads. The sample yields 5,500 to 8,000 distinct CDR3 sequences, around 32% seen once. From blood, about 240-550 ng of genomic DNA served as TRB template. Sequences were obtained from blood. This receptor was taken from a human donor who had recovered from COVID-19. The chain joins TRBV18 to TRBJ1-2, with 10 bases that match TRBD1. The CDR3 reads CASSPDRGQGGYTF. The CDR3 DNA sequence: TGTGCCAGCTCACCAGACAGGGGGCAGGGTGGCTACACCTTC.